This TCR beta chain was recovered during a study of blood T cells in healthy people across ages. Study-wide results and caveats: Unsorted PBMC input precluded a conclusive naive versus antigen-experienced comparison.

A second PCR of about 7 to 12 cycles used a sample-barcoded 5' primer and a J-beta primer mix. MiXCR, applied by TCRdb to the 5' RACE reads, yields one record per CDR3 protein. Of 600,000 or so distinct CDR3 sequences listed, roughly 21% are singletons. The sample, around 10 milliliters of peripheral blood, was drawn from each donor. Total RNA extracted from each sample amounted to at least 5 micrograms. As concerns this clonotype: What it binds is unknown.

CDR1 is DFQATT and CDR2 is SNEGSKA in the germline V gene (reference sequence). The CDR3 length is 14 residues. Trimming cost V 7 bases and J 0 bases; bases outside gene matches: 5. The origin of this receptor is a man between 70 and 80 years old in good health. The sequenced material came from blood. The chain uses TRBV20-1 and TRBJ1-5, with 8 bases matching TRBD1. CDR3: CSGGTGYSNQPQHF. CDR3 DNA sequence: TGCAGTGGGGGGACAGGCTATAGCAATCAGCCCCAGCATTTT.